One sample yielded the 26 T cell receptor beta chains listed below, sequenced in a study of blood T cell repertoires in COVID-19. Clones were read by immunoSEQ multiplex PCR, and TCRdb kept only the in-frame ones, dropping some. This sample yields tens of thousands of clones, of which 81% are seen a single time; around 43% belongs to the top ten. The sample consisted of peripheral blood. The receptors originated from a man at least 80 years old with acute or convalescent COVID-19.

The CDR3 region has the DNA TGTGCCAGTAGTGAGGGACAGGGGAGCTCTGGAAACACCATATATTTT. Protein: CASSEGQGSSGNTIYF. The chain carries TRBV19 and TRBJ1-3, with 10 bases matching TRBD1. There are 16 residues in the CDR3. V shed 5 bases, J shed 0 bases, and the junction held 4 bases outside the gene matches. CDR1 and CDR2 (germline): LNHDA, SQIVND (reference sequence). Filled out from reference TRBV19 and TRBJ1-3, the complete variable domain reads DGGITQSPKYLFRKEGQNVTLSCEQNLNHDAMYWYRQDPGQGLRLIYYSQIVNDFQKGDIAEGYSVSREKKESFPLTVTSAQKNPTAFYLCASSEGQGSSGNTIYFGEGSWLTVV.

This rearrangement joins TRBV27 to TRBJ2-7; D ambiguous. The CDR3 spans 13 residues. Germline V CDR1 and CDR2: MNHEY, SMNVEV (reference sequence). V was trimmed by 2 bases and J by 2 bases, leaving 7 bases between them. The CDR3 sequence is CASSLGPPYEQYF. CDR3 nucleotides: TGTGCCAGCAGTTTAGGCCCCCCCTACGAGCAGTACTTC.

V is TRBV30 and J is TRBJ1-6, with TRBD1 matching over 8 bases. V lost 0 bases to trimming and J lost 10 bases; unmatched junction nucleotides: 5. This CDR3 is 14 amino acids long. Germline loops: CDR1 GTSNPN, CDR2 SVGIG (reference sequence). The CDR3 spells CAWSVDRGRSPLHF. The CDR3 coding sequence is TGTGCCTGGAGTGTTGACAGGGGAAGGTCACCCCTCCACTTT.

This clone was observed a handful of times. V and J are TRBV19 and TRBJ1-6; TRBD1 matches at 9 bases. Trimming cost V 6 bases and J 6 bases; bases outside gene matches: 0. The CDR3 is made up of 13 amino acids. Germline V gives CDR1 LNHDA, CDR2 SQIVND (reference sequence). In DNA, the CDR3 is TGTGCCAGTAGGGACAGGGGTAATTCACCCCTCCACTTT. Translation gives CASRDRGNSPLHF.

The chain combines TRBV6-5 with TRBJ2-1, with 10 bases lining up with TRBD1. Germline CDR1 is MNHEY and CDR2 is SVGAGI. The length of the CDR3 is 13 residues. Losses at the gene ends were 5 bases for V and 7 bases for J; bases not matched to a gene: 2. The CDR3 here is CASSKDRGNEQFF. The CDR3 DNA follows: TGTGCCAGCAGTAAGGACAGGGGGAATGAGCAGTTCTTC.

About this clone itself: At one end the junction does not follow the germline gene, possibly because of a read error. The chain links TRBV7-7 to TRBJ2-5; 9 nucleotides line up with TRBD1. This CDR3 region has 15 residues. Germline CDR1 reads SSHAT; CDR2 reads FNYEAQ (reference sequence). The CDR3 sequence: CASSWGTGILETQYF. The CDR3 coding sequence is TGTGCTAGCAGCTGGGGGACAGGGATCCTTGAGACCCAGTACTTC.

The chain carries TRBV6-4 and TRBJ2-1; D gene uncertain. Germline V lookup: CDR1 MRHNA, CDR2 SNTAGT. The CDR3 is 13 amino acids. The V end was cut by 3 bases, the J end by 4 bases, with 7 bases between. The CDR3 spells CASSEQLYNEQFF. DNA for the CDR3: TGTGCCAGCAGTGAACAGCTATACAATGAGCAGTTCTTC.

The chain recombines TRBV18 with TRBJ1-1; 8 bases line up with TRBD1. The CDR3 sequence is 16 residues long. CDR1 and CDR2 (germline): KGHSH, LQKENI. Trimming took 2 bases from V and 5 from J; bases not matched to a gene: 10. This chain's CDR3 is CASSPTVQGANTEAFF. The DNA of the CDR3 is TGTGCCAGCTCACCAACCGTTCAGGGGGCTAATACTGAAGCTTTCTTT. The variable domain in full, completed from reference TRBV18 and TRBJ1-1, reads NAGVMQNPRHLVRRRGQEARLRCSPMKGHSHVYWYRQLPEEGLKFMVYLQKENIIDESGMPKERFSAEFPKEGPSILRIQQVVRGDSAAYFCASSPTVQGANTEAFFGQGTRLTVV.

The CDR3 sequence: CASSFPGQFYEQYF. The CDR3 nucleotides read TGTGCCAGCAGTTTCCCGGGACAGTTCTACGAGCAGTACTTC. The V gene is TRBV28, the J gene TRBJ2-7; 7 nucleotides line up with TRBD1. The germline CDR1 and CDR2 sequences are MDHEN and SYDVKM. Losses at the gene ends were 3 bases for V and 3 bases for J; bases not matched to a gene: 5. CDR3 length: 14 amino acids.

The rearrangement links TRBV7-8 to TRBJ2-3, with TRBD2 identical over 11 bases. CDR1 is SGHVS, CDR2 FQNEAQ, per germline. V shed 4 bases, J shed 5 bases, and the junction held 5 bases outside the gene matches. This CDR3 is built from 15 residues. In nucleotides, the CDR3 is TGTGCCAGCAGCTCTACTAGCGGGAGAGAAGATACGCAGTATTTT. Its translation: CASSSTSGREDTQYF.

CDR3 residues: CASSLYPQGAGTEAFF. CDR3 coding DNA: TGTGCCAGCAGCTTATACCCACAGGGGGCTGGCACTGAAGCTTTCTTT. The rearrangement joins TRBV7-3 to TRBJ1-1; 9 bases fit TRBD1. This CDR3 comprises 16 residues. V gave up 2 bases and J gave up 4 bases; unmatched junction bases: 8. Germline V gene sequence: CDR1 SGHTA, CDR2 FQGTGA.

V is TRBV28 and J is TRBJ2-3, with TRBD2 matching 12 bases. Unmatched junction bases numbered 5, after V lost 8 bases and J lost 2 bases. The CDR3 runs to 15 residues. CDR1 and CDR2 (germline): MDHEN, SYDVKM. CDR3 protein: CASDRTSGITDTQYF. The CDR3 bases are TGTGCCAGCGACCGGACTAGCGGGATCACAGATACGCAGTATTTT.

This rearrangement joins TRBV4-3 to TRBJ2-7; no reliable D call. The ends were cut back, 1 base at V and 0 bases at J, with 10 bases in the middle. The CDR3 totals 15 residues. CDR1 is LGHNA and CDR2 is YSLEER in the germline V gene. The CDR3 bases are TGCGCCAGCAGCCAAGTATACAGCAGCTCCTACGAGCAGTACTTC. This gives the protein CASSQVYSSSYEQYF.

The CDR3 spells CASSSGQINYGYTF. The DNA of the CDR3 is TGTGCCAGCAGCTCGGGACAGATTAACTATGGCTACACCTTC. This chain connects TRBV7-2 to TRBJ1-2, with TRBD1 matching 7 bases. CDR1 is SGHTA, CDR2 FQGNSA, per germline. This CDR3 spans 14 amino acids. V lost 4 bases, J lost 1 base, and 3 bases stayed unmatched.

The chain recombines TRBV2 with TRBJ1-1, with 8 bases fitting TRBD1. The V gene's germline CDR1 is SNHLY and CDR2 FYNNEI. Losses at the gene ends were 4 bases for V and 0 bases for J; bases not matched to a gene: 7. The CDR3 contains 16 residues. CDR3 nucleotides: TGTGCCAGCAGTGGATATCAGGGGGCCTTGAACACTGAAGCTTTCTTT. It yields the protein CASSGYQGALNTEAFF.

This clone was observed a handful of times. The chain employs TRBV5-1 and TRBJ2-7; TRBD1 is a possible D gene (6 bases). The germline gives CDR1 SGHRS, CDR2 YFSETQ. CDR3 length: 14 amino acids. V shed 0 bases and J shed 6 bases, with 13 bases lying between them. This chain's CDR3 is CASSLGGLPTEQYF. The CDR3 DNA reads TGCGCCAGCAGCTTGGGGGGGCTCCCGACCGAGCAGTACTTC. Full variable domain (remainder filled in from reference TRBV5-1 and TRBJ2-7): KAGVTQTPRYLIKTRGQQVTLSCSPISGHRSVSWYQQTPGQGLQFLFEYFSETQRNKGNFPGRFSGRQFSNSRSEMNVSTLELGDSALYLCASSLGGLPTEQYFGPGTRLTVT.

The chain recombines TRBV3-1 (or the pseudogene TRBV3-2) with TRBJ2-2; D is unresolved. Trimming shortened V by 5 bases and J by 0 bases, and 4 bases separated the two germline ends. This CDR3 region has 13 residues. The germline V gene encodes CDR1 LGHDT and CDR2 YNNKEL (reference sequence). CDR3 bases: TGTGCCAGCAGCTATACGAACACCGGGGAGCTGTTTTTT. The encoded protein is CASSYTNTGELFF.

The chain carries TRBV5-1 and TRBJ1-2, with D perhaps matching TRBD1 (5 bases). Trimming stripped 0 bases from V and 4 bases from J, with 13 bases between. This CDR3 is built from 15 residues. Germline V gives CDR1 SGHRS, CDR2 YFSETQ. The CDR3, as DNA: TGCGCCAGCAGCTTGGCCGGCAGGGTTGCCTATGGCTACACCTTC. As protein: CASSLAGRVAYGYTF.

V usage is TRBV11-2 and J usage is TRBJ2-1; 8 bases line up with TRBD1. Germline V gives CDR1 SGHAT, CDR2 FQNNGV. The CDR3 loop spans 15 amino acids. Germline trimming cut 4 bases from V and 4 bases from J; bases unmatched to any gene: 6. The DNA of the CDR3 is TGTGCCAGCAGCTCGACAGGGGCAGGATACAATGAGCAGTTCTTC. Translated, it gives CASSSTGAGYNEQFF.

J is TRBJ2-1 and V is TRBV2, with a possible D match to TRBD1 (6 bases). This CDR3 has 15 residues. CDR1 and CDR2 (germline): SNHLY, FYNNEI. The V end lost 6 bases, the J end lost 2 bases, and 14 bases lay between the germline ends. For the CDR3, the DNA is TGTGCCAGCAGCCAACAGGGTAAACCCTACAATGAGCAGTTCTTC. This encodes CASSQQGKPYNEQFF.

This clone was seen repeatedly, ten times or more. The gene calls are TRBV12-3 or TRBV12-4 and TRBJ1-1; D is unclear. The CDR3 totals 13 residues. Trimming stripped 1 base from V and 4 bases from J, with 7 bases between. CDR3 residues: CASSLGPSTEAFF. CDR3 DNA: TGTGCCAGCAGTTTAGGGCCAAGCACTGAAGCTTTCTTT.

V is TRBV3-1 (or the pseudogene TRBV3-2) and J is TRBJ1-1, with TRBD1 as a possible D gene (5 bases). The V gene's germline CDR1 is LGHDT and CDR2 YNNKEL (reference sequence). V was trimmed by 4 bases and J by 4 bases, leaving 13 bases between them. The CDR3 extends over 14 amino acids. CDR3 nucleotide sequence: TGTGCCAGCAGCCGCCGGGGGGAGGGCACTGAAGCTTTCTTT. As protein: CASSRRGEGTEAFF.

The table lists this clone with a count of one. J is TRBJ2-2 and V is TRBV27; possible D gene TRBD1, 6 bases. CDR1 MNHEY and CDR2 SMNVEV come from the germline V gene (reference sequence). V was pared by 2 bases and J by 5 bases, with 15 bases between. The CDR3 has 16 residues. The CDR3 region is CASSLEGPGETGELFF. DNA for the CDR3: TGTGCCAGCAGTTTAGAGGGTCCAGGGGAGACCGGGGAGCTGTTTTTT.

The rearrangement links TRBV9 to TRBJ2-1, with 8 nucleotides matching TRBD2. The V gene's germline CDR1 is SGDLS and CDR2 YYNGEE. V shed 0 bases, J shed 0 bases, and the junction held 2 bases outside the gene matches. The CDR3 is 16 residues long. CDR3 coding DNA: TGTGCCAGCAGCGTAGGCGGGGGGATCTCCTACAATGAGCAGTTCTTC. It translates to CASSVGGGISYNEQFF.

The chain joins TRBV7-2 to TRBJ1-6; 7 bases are shared with TRBD1. This CDR3 has 15 residues. With 2 bases clipped from V and 6 bases from J, the junction kept 4 bases outside the gene matches. Germline V CDR1 and CDR2: SGHTA, FQGNSA. The CDR3: CASSLQGGLNSPLHF. The CDR3 DNA is TGTGCCAGCAGCTTACAGGGGGGTCTTAATTCACCCCTCCACTTT.

The gene calls are TRBV27 and TRBJ1-2, with a possible D match to TRBD1 (6 bases). V gave up 5 bases and J gave up 6 bases, with 22 bases separating them. The CDR3 covers 16 residues. Looked up from germline, CDR1 is MNHEY and CDR2 is SMNVEV (reference sequence). The CDR3 bases are TGTGCCAGCAGTAGAACCGGGACAATGGTTTATCATGGCTACACCTTC. This encodes CASSRTGTMVYHGYTF.